Listed below are T cell receptor beta chains from one sample, sequenced in a study of human T cells and chemical hapten exposure. Using its own MiXCR run on the RACE reads, TCRdb lists one record per CDR3 protein. The sample records tens of thousands of distinct CDR3 sequences, approximately 13% being singletons. Sequenced material: whole blood, taken in connection with sensitization to the hapten diphenylcyclopropenone (DPC). Receptors were obtained from a woman aged 30 to 39 with alopecia areata. Some clones in this sample may be carry-over from other donors' samples. CDR3s include the opening cysteine and the closing phenylalanine or tryptophan. The D gene is left open where the match is weak. Rows may omit the clone size; those that give it use once, few, many or a size class.

d_gene,j_gene,v_gene,abundance,CDR3aa,CDR3nt
TRBD2,TRBJ2-1,TRBV7-9,.,CASSLGTSGSNEQFF,TGTGCCAGCAGCTTGGGGACTAGCGGGAGCAATGAGCAGTTCTTC
.,TRBJ2-3,TRBV4-2,many,CASSPLGASTDTQYF,TGTGCCAGCAGCCCCTTGGGGGCGAGCACAGATACGCAGTATTTT
TRBD2,TRBJ2-3,TRBV2,.,CASSASGMSTDTQYF,TGTGCCAGCAGTGCCAGCGGGATGAGCACAGATACGCAGTATTTT
.,TRBJ2-5,TRBV28,many,CASLGTQVRETQYF,TGTGCCAGCCTGGGGACACAGGTTCGCGAGACCCAGTACTTC
TRBD2,TRBJ2-7,TRBV5-1,.,CASSLTSGSSYEQYF,TGCGCCAGCAGCTTGACTAGCGGGAGCTCCTACGAGCAGTACTTC
TRBD1,TRBJ1-3,TRBV20-1,many,CSARPRDRPGNTIYF,TGCAGTGCTAGACCTCGGGACAGGCCAGGAAACACCATATATTTT
TRBD1,TRBJ1-2,TRBV7-3,medium-sized,CASSLMTLRTGVSCYTF,TGTGCCAGCAGCTTAATGACACTTCGGACAGGGGTTTCTTGCTACACCTTC
.,TRBJ2-1,TRBV9,many,CASSADIGQYNEQFF,TGTGCCAGCAGCGCTGATATAGGACAGTACAATGAGCAGTTCTTC
TRBD2,TRBJ2-7,TRBV7-6,many,CASSLAGGPVEQYF,TGTGCCAGCAGCCTAGCGGGAGGGCCTGTCGAGCAGTACTTC
.,TRBJ2-2,TRBV11-1,.,CASSLWSYTGELFF,TGTGCCAGCAGCCTTTGGTCGTACACCGGGGAGCTGTTTTTT
TRBD2,TRBJ2-1,TRBV7-2,many,CASSLALAGSPGFF,TGTGCCAGCAGCTTAGCACTAGCGGGCTCCCCCGGGTTCTTC
.,TRBJ2-1,TRBV6-4,many,CASSDSWPWNEQFF,TGTGCCAGCAGTGACTCCTGGCCGTGGAATGAGCAGTTCTTC
TRBD1,TRBJ2-1,TRBV2,many,CASTDRQGGYGEQFF,TGTGCCAGCACCGATCGACAGGGCGGTTATGGTGAGCAGTTCTTC
.,TRBJ1-4,TRBV28,many,CASSYLLGNEKLFF,TGTGCCAGCAGTTACCTATTGGGAAATGAAAAACTGTTTTTT
TRBD2,TRBJ2-7,TRBV20-1,.,CSARVLAREAAYEQYF,TGCAGTGCTAGGGTCCTGGCCCGGGAGGCAGCCTACGAGCAGTACTTC
.,TRBJ2-6,TRBV4-2,.,CASSQDRGRVFSGANVLTF,TGTGCCAGCAGCCAAGATCGTGGCAGGGTTTTCTCTGGGGCCAACGTCCTGACTTTC
TRBD2,TRBJ2-3,TRBV11-3,many,CASSLAGGLGTDTQYF,TGTGCCAGCAGCTTAGCGGGAGGTTTGGGCACAGATACGCAGTATTTT
.,TRBJ2-5,TRBV7-2,.,CASSLSGVETQYF,TGTGCCAGCAGCTTATCGGGGGTGGAGACCCAGTACTTC
.,TRBJ1-5,TRBV2,.,CASSGRNNQPQHF,TGTGCCAGCAGTGGACGGAACAATCAGCCCCAGCATTTT
.,TRBJ1-3,TRBV30,few,CAWSSGSSNTIYF,TGTGCCTGGAGTAGCGGGAGTAGTAACACCATATATTTT
.,TRBJ1-3,TRBV7-9,many,CATPGGGTISGNTIYF,TGTGCCACCCCTGGAGGAGGAACGATCTCTGGAAACACCATATATTTT
TRBD2,TRBJ2-1,TRBV20-1,many,CSARDYARVSGRAGLSYNEQFF,TGCAGTGCTAGAGATTATGCCCGCGTGAGCGGGAGGGCTGGTTTATCCTACAATGAGCAGTTCTTC
.,TRBJ1-1,TRBV9,.,CASSTNRDTEAFF,TGTGCCAGCAGCACGAACAGGGACACTGAAGCTTTCTTT
.,TRBJ2-7,TRBV27,few,CASSLWQVPYEQYF,TGTGCCAGCAGTTTATGGCAGGTTCCCTACGAGCAGTACTTC
.,TRBJ2-5,TRBV7-7,many,CASSLDPRTETQYF,TGTGCCAGCAGCTTAGACCCCCGGACAGAGACCCAGTACTTC
.,TRBJ2-5,TRBV6-2/TRBV6-3,few,CASSVAETQYF,TGTGCCAGCAGTGTGGCCGAGACCCAGTACTTC
.,TRBJ1-5,TRBV19,many,CASSLKTLNSNQPQHF,TGTGCCAGTAGCCTTAAGACTCTTAATAGCAATCAGCCCCAGCATTTT
.,TRBJ1-3,TRBV7-2,few,CASSLESISGNTIYF,TGTGCCAGCAGCTTAGAATCAATCTCTGGAAACACCATATATTTT
TRBD2,TRBJ2-7,TRBV6-6,.,CASSIQGGVFYEQYF,TGTGCCAGCAGTATCCAGGGAGGGGTATTTTACGAGCAGTACTTC
TRBD1,TRBJ1-1,TRBV7-9,.,CASSSTGVVALEAFF,TGTGCCAGCAGCTCGACAGGGGTGGTTGCTCTTGAAGCTTTCTTT
TRBD1,TRBJ2-7,TRBV7-8,.,CASSVGQAYEQYF,TGTGCCAGCAGCGTGGGACAGGCCTACGAGCAGTACTTC
.,TRBJ2-1,TRBV2,.,CASSTQGYNEQFF,TGTGCCAGCAGTACACAGGGATACAATGAGCAGTTCTTC
TRBD1,TRBJ1-1,TRBV7-9,few,CASSPRGGQGATKAFF,TGTGCCAGCAGCCCTCGAGGCGGACAGGGGGCTACTAAAGCTTTCTTT
TRBD1,TRBJ2-2,TRBV4-1,many,CASRDRGRTGELFF,TGCGCCAGCAGAGACAGGGGTCGGACCGGGGAGCTGTTTTTT
.,TRBJ2-3,TRBV29-1,few,CSIRGGAALAEDTQYF,TGCAGCATCAGAGGGGGGGCGGCCCTCGCCGAAGATACGCAGTATTTT
.,TRBJ2-4,TRBV19,.,CASSTQGSAGPKNIQYF,TGTGCCAGTAGTACTCAAGGTAGCGCGGGACCTAAAAACATTCAGTACTTC
.,TRBJ1-4,TRBV4-3,many,CASSHDRNEKLFF,TGCGCCAGCAGCCACGACAGGAATGAAAAACTGTTTTTT
.,TRBJ2-1,TRBV30,few,CAWSDSSNEQFF,TGTGCCTGGAGTGATTCCTCTAATGAGCAGTTCTTC